One sample yielded the 29 T cell receptor beta chains listed below, sequenced in a study of CD8 T cells in ankylosing spondylitis. TCRdb re-analysed the 5' RACE reads in MiXCR, keeping a single row per CDR3 protein. The sample includes around 340,000 distinct CDR3 sequences, approximately 15% seen only once; the top ten take 1.1%. Sequencing was performed on blood, either unsorted or a sorted T cell fraction (not recorded which). The receptors shown here come from a male donor with ankylosing spondylitis or in good health (not recorded which).

In DNA form, the CDR3 reads TGTGCCAGCAGCTTTCGTGGATTAGCGGGGGAAAGGTATACGCAGTATTTT. It encodes CASSFRGLAGERYTQYF. This chain links TRBV9 with TRBJ2-3; 9 positions agree with TRBD2. Germline V CDR1 and CDR2: SGDLS, YYNGEE. Trimming removed 4 bases from V and 7 bases from J; junction bases left unmatched: 16. The CDR3 spans 17 residues.

This clonotype has just a few counts. The chain carries TRBV10-1 and TRBJ2-2, with 8 bases matching TRBD1. J lost 2 bases, V lost 4 bases, and 3 bases had no gene match. The germline V gene has CDR1 WNHNN and CDR2 SYGVQD (reference sequence). This CDR3 contains 15 residues. CDR3 loop: CASSARGPNTGELFF. The CDR3 coding sequence is TGCGCCAGCAGTGCCAGGGGGCCTAACACCGGGGAGCTGTTTTTT.

A few counts support this clonotype. The genes are TRBV15 and TRBJ2-7; D is perhaps TRBD1 (6 bases). The CDR3 is 14 residues long. Germline V gene lookup returns CDR1 LNHNV and CDR2 YYDKDF (reference sequence). Trimming took off 0 bases at V and 2 bases at J, with 8 bases between the two ends. CDR3 in amino acids: CATSREWGPYEQYF. The CDR3 DNA follows: TGTGCCACCAGCAGAGAGTGGGGGCCCTACGAGCAGTACTTC.

This clonotype was seen just once. V is TRBV6-5 and J is TRBJ2-2, with a weak D call TRBD1 (7 bases). The length of the CDR3 is 15 residues. Germline CDR1 and CDR2: MNHEY and SVGAGI. Trimming removed 0 bases at V and 6 bases at J, with 11 bases between. Here the CDR3 DNA reads TGTGCCAGCAGTTACTCGGCCAGGGGGGCCGGGGAGCTGTTTTTT. Translated: CASSYSARGAGELFF.

The DNA of the CDR3 is TGCGCCAGCAGCTTCGGACTAGCGGGAGGCTACGAGCAGTACTTC. It yields the protein CASSFGLAGGYEQYF. This chain joins TRBV5-1 and TRBJ2-7; 14 nucleotides agree with TRBD2. This CDR3 is 15 amino acids long. V shed 2 bases and J 3 bases; nucleotides not matched to a gene: 1. The germline gives CDR1 SGHRS, CDR2 YFSETQ.

The chain has TRBV9 and TRBJ1-2, with TRBD1 as a possible D gene (5 bases). There are 15 residues in the CDR3. Trimming removed 1 base from V and 2 bases from J, with 12 bases in between. Looked up from germline, CDR1 is SGDLS and CDR2 is YYNGEE. CDR3 bases: TGTGCCAGCAGCGTAACTGGAGAGGGGAACTATGGCTACACCTTC. Protein product: CASSVTGEGNYGYTF.

The chain uses TRBV18 and TRBJ1-1; no reliable D call. The CDR3 is 14 amino acids. The ends were cut back, 0 bases at V and 4 bases at J, with 9 bases in the middle. From germline, CDR1 is KGHSH and CDR2 LQKENI. The CDR3, as DNA: TGTGCCAGCTCACCACCATCCGGGTCCACTGAAGCTTTCTTT. Its protein is CASSPPSGSTEAFF. Full variable domain (rest looked up from reference TRBV18 and TRBJ1-1): NAGVMQNPRHLVRRRGQEARLRCSPMKGHSHVYWYRQLPEEGLKFMVYLQKENIIDESGMPKERFSAEFPKEGPSILRIQQVVRGDSAAYFCASSPPSGSTEAFFGQGTRLTVV.

The chain has TRBV10-3 and TRBJ1-2; a weak D match, TRBD1 (5 bases). With 2 bases removed from V and 0 bases from J, the gap between germline ends came to 7 bases. The CDR3 is made up of 14 amino acids. CDR1 is ENHRY and CDR2 is SYGVKD in the germline V gene. CDR3 coding DNA: TGTGCCATCAGTGAGGGAGGGGCTAACTATGGCTACACCTTC. Translating gives CAISEGGANYGYTF.

The chain recombines TRBV5-1 with TRBJ2-3, with D maybe TRBD2 (5 bases). Trimming cost V 4 bases and J 0 bases, with 15 bases left between them. Germline assignment: CDR1 SGHRS and CDR2 YFSETQ. The CDR3 extends over 16 amino acids. CDR3 DNA sequence: TGCGCCAGCAGCCCCCGATGGGGAGTCAGCACAGATACGCAGTATTTT. Translation gives CASSPRWGVSTDTQYF.

The J gene is TRBJ1-1, the V gene TRBV3-1; 7 bases match TRBD1. Looked up from germline, CDR1 is LGHDT and CDR2 is YNNKEL (reference sequence). The CDR3 runs to 15 residues. With 1 base clipped from V and 5 bases from J, the junction kept 7 bases outside the gene matches. The CDR3 DNA is TGTGCCAGCAGCCAAGTGGGACAGAGAGGGACTGAAGCTTTCTTT. Amino acid sequence: CASSQVGQRGTEAFF.

This clonotype was counted many times. J is TRBJ2-3 and V is TRBV24-1; D is possibly TRBD2 (6 bases). With 4 bases removed from V and 6 bases from J, the gap between germline ends came to 10 bases. The germline V gene encodes CDR1 KGHDR and CDR2 SFDVKD. The length of the CDR3 is 13 residues. CDR3 protein: CATSDWAGDTQYF. Written as DNA, the CDR3 is TGTGCCACCAGTGACTGGGCGGGGGATACGCAGTATTTT.

The V and J genes are TRBV3-1 and TRBJ1-1; D call uncertain. CDR3 length equals 12 residues. Germline loops: CDR1 LGHDT, CDR2 YNNKEL (reference sequence). Trimming shortened V by 1 base and J by 10 bases, and 10 bases separated the two germline ends. CDR3 in DNA: TGTGCCAGCAGCCAAGTTGTAGGGAGAGCTTTCTTT. Residues: CASSQVVGRAFF. The whole variable domain, filled in from reference TRBV3-1 and TRBJ1-1, reads DTAVSQTPKYLVTQMGNDKSIKCEQNLGHDTMYWYKQDSKKFLKIMFSYNNKELIINETVPNRFSPKSPDKAHLNLHINSLELGDSAVYFCASSQVVGRAFFGQGTRLTVV.

This clonotype was observed a few times. The chain couples TRBV12-3 or TRBV12-4 to TRBJ2-7; D is undetermined. This CDR3 has 12 residues. Deletions cut 6 bases from V and 3 bases from J, with 9 bases between. The CDR3 sequence: CASSTVHYEQYF. The CDR3 nucleotides read TGTGCCAGCAGCACCGTTCACTACGAGCAGTACTTC.

V is TRBV20-1 and J is TRBJ1-5, with D maybe TRBD1 (5 bases). This CDR3 region has 13 residues. Trimming left V 5 bases short and J 7 bases short, with 15 bases between. The germline V gene encodes CDR1 DFQATT and CDR2 SNEGSKA (reference sequence). The CDR3 DNA reads as TGCAGTGCTGCGAGGGGCCCGGGCCAGCCCCAGCATTTT. Translation: CSAARGPGQPQHF.

This clonotype was recorded many times. This chain links TRBV5-1 with TRBJ2-3, with no clear D. V was pared by 4 bases and J by 1 base, with 10 bases between. Germline V gene data show CDR1 as SGHRS and CDR2 as YFSETQ. This CDR3 comprises 14 residues. CDR3 region: CASSAASGTDTQYF. CDR3 nucleotides: TGCGCCAGCAGCGCAGCGTCAGGCACAGATACGCAGTATTTT.

The V and J genes are TRBV5-1 and TRBJ2-7; tentative D call: TRBD1 (6 bases). V was pared by 3 bases and J by 9 bases, with 13 bases between. Germline V gene sequence: CDR1 SGHRS, CDR2 YFSETQ. This CDR3 region has 12 residues. CDR3 residues: CASSSEGVVQYF. DNA of the CDR3: TGCGCCAGCAGCTCCGAGGGGGTTGTGCAGTACTTC.

The gene calls are TRBV20-1 and TRBJ2-1, with 11 positions matching TRBD2. CDR1 is DFQATT and CDR2 is SNEGSKA in the germline V gene (reference sequence). CDR3 length equals 16 residues. V shed 0 bases and J 7 bases; nucleotides not matched to a gene: 8. In nucleotides, the CDR3 is TGCAGTGCTAGAGAAGGAGTAGCGGGGGGGGTGAATGAGCAGTTCTTC. Its translation is CSAREGVAGGVNEQFF.

In this sample, this clonotype turned up a few times. The chain has TRBV4-1 and TRBJ2-7, with D possibly TRBD1 on 5 matching bases. There are 16 residues in the CDR3. V was pared by 1 base and J by 3 bases, with 16 bases between. The germline V gene has CDR1 MGHRA and CDR2 YSYEKL. The CDR3 region has the DNA TGCGCCAGCAGCCAAGCCGAGCAGGGCTTGTTCTACGAGCAGTACTTC. It specifies CASSQAEQGLFYEQYF.

This clonotype was observed at least ten times. V gene TRBV12-3 or TRBV12-4 combines with J gene TRBJ2-3; D is unclear. Trimming cost V 3 bases and J 1 base, with 11 bases left between them. The CDR3 runs 15 residues. The CDR3 DNA follows: TGTGCCAGCAGTTTTGTCCCAGGTGGCACAGATACGCAGTATTTT. Amino acids: CASSFVPGGTDTQYF.

This clonotype was observed a few times. This chain joins TRBV12-5 and TRBJ2-5; 10 bases match TRBD1. This CDR3 is built from 16 residues. Germline V gene lookup returns CDR1 LGHNT and CDR2 FRNRAP. V lost 6 bases, J lost 4 bases, and 11 bases stayed unmatched. Here the CDR3 DNA reads TGTGCTAGTGGGCCGGGACAGGGGACCCCCCCAGAGACCCAGTACTTC. Its protein is CASGPGQGTPPETQYF.

This clonotype was seen only a few times. V and J are TRBV6-1 and TRBJ2-7, with 9 bases matching TRBD1. After removal of 6 bases from V and 1 base from J, the junction contained 13 bases not matched to a gene. The CDR3 loop spans 17 amino acids. Germline loops: CDR1 MNHNS, CDR2 SASEGT. The chain's CDR3 is CASRQGPGQGNSYEQYF. For the CDR3, the DNA is TGTGCCAGCAGACAGGGTCCGGGACAGGGAAATTCCTACGAGCAGTACTTC.

The rearrangement uses TRBV11-3 and TRBJ2-5; TRBD1 matches 11 bases. Germline V gives CDR1 SGHNT, CDR2 YENEEA. V gave up 3 bases and J gave up 7 bases; unmatched junction bases: 7. There are 15 residues in the CDR3. The CDR3 region is CASSLGTGGRGTQYF. The CDR3 DNA sequence: TGTGCCAGCAGCTTGGGGACAGGGGGAAGGGGGACCCAGTACTTC.

This clonotype was counted between two and nine times. The CDR3 loop reads CASSSAGTYRYNEQFF. The CDR3, as DNA: TGTGCCAGCAGCTCCGCAGGGACATACCGATACAATGAGCAGTTCTTC. The V and J genes are TRBV11-3 and TRBJ2-1; a possible D gene is TRBD1 (6 bases). The CDR3 consists of 16 residues. The germline V gene has CDR1 SGHNT and CDR2 YENEEA. V lost 4 bases and J 4 bases, leaving 17 bases between the germline ends.

This clonotype was observed a few times. The chain carries TRBV12-3 or TRBV12-4 and TRBJ2-3; 8 bases are a match to TRBD2. V shed 5 bases, J shed 2 bases, and the junction held 9 bases outside the gene matches. This CDR3 is built from 16 residues. CDR3 residues: CASSPGLAENTDTQYF. In DNA, the CDR3 is TGTGCCAGCAGTCCCGGACTAGCTGAAAACACAGATACGCAGTATTTT.

This clonotype was counted many times. CDR3 coding DNA: TGCGCCAGCAGCTTGTTTACACGGAACACTGAAGCTTTCTTT. Protein: CASSLFTRNTEAFF. The rearrangement uses TRBV5-1 and TRBJ1-1; D ambiguous. CDR1 SGHRS and CDR2 YFSETQ come from the germline V gene. This CDR3 spans 14 amino acids. V lost 1 base and J 1 base, leaving 8 bases between the germline ends.

This clonotype was picked up a small number of times. V gene TRBV6-1 combines with J gene TRBJ1-2, with 7 bases identical to TRBD1. The J segment lost 2 bases and the V segment lost 6 bases, leaving 9 bases of the junction unmatched. Germline values: CDR1 MNHNS, CDR2 SASEGT. This CDR3 is 15 amino acids long. Here the CDR3 reads CASRFDRDANYGYTF. CDR3 bases: TGTGCCAGCAGATTCGACAGGGACGCCAACTATGGCTACACCTTC.

This clonotype was counted between two and nine times. This chain joins TRBV12-3 or TRBV12-4 and TRBJ1-2; no clear D. CDR3 length equals 13 residues. Trimming left V 0 bases short and J 13 bases short, with 15 bases between. CDR3 in DNA: TGTGCCAGCAGTTTAGCTAAACCCCCGGGAGGCACCTTC. Protein: CASSLAKPPGGTF.

This clonotype was counted only a few times. The genes are TRBV20-1 and TRBJ2-3; D perhaps matches TRBD2 (6 bases). V lost 0 bases, J lost 2 bases, and 12 bases lay in between. The germline gives CDR1 DFQATT, CDR2 SNEGSKA (reference sequence). There are 15 residues in the CDR3. The DNA of the CDR3 is TGCAGTGCTAGAGATGGGAGGACCCTCACAGATACGCAGTATTTT. It codes for CSARDGRTLTDTQYF.

The genes are TRBV5-1 and TRBJ2-2; no clear D. The CDR3 runs 13 residues. V shed 0 bases and J shed 6 bases, with 6 bases lying between them. The V gene's germline CDR1 is SGHRS and CDR2 YFSETQ. The CDR3 nucleotides are TGCGCCAGCAGCTTGGTTAGCTCCGGGGAGCTGTTTTTT. It encodes CASSLVSSGELFF.